This entry lists 29 T cell receptor beta chains sequenced from one sample in a study of control samples from healthy donors and cancer patients. This table comes from immunoSEQ multiplex PCR, and its TCRdb copy is limited to in-frame clones, with some not included. The sample has around 130,000 clones, 80% to 95% seen once. Input material: blood. The receptors derive from a man aged 18 to 30 in good health.

This chain joins TRBV2 and TRBJ2-1; 11 nucleotides agree with TRBD1. Germline loops: CDR1 SNHLY, CDR2 FYNNEI. Unmatched junction bases numbered 6, after V lost 6 bases and J lost 5 bases. This CDR3 spans 15 amino acids. The CDR3 region has the DNA TGTGCCAGCAGGGCCGGACAGGGGGCAAACAATGAGCAGTTCTTC. It codes for CASRAGQGANNEQFF. The whole variable domain, remainder taken from reference TRBV2 and TRBJ2-1, is EPEVTQTPSHQVTQMGQEVILRCVPISNHLYFYWYRQILGQKVEFLVSFYNNEISEKSEIFDDQFSVERPDGSNFTLKIRSTKLEDSAMYFCASRAGQGANNEQFFGPGTRLTVL.

This clone was counted once. The CDR3, as DNA: TGTGCCACCAGTGAGCGGACCGGAGGGGAGACCCAGTACTTC. Amino acid sequence: CATSERTGGETQYF. V and J are TRBV24-1 and TRBJ2-5; D might be TRBD2 (6 bases). This CDR3 comprises 14 residues. With 4 bases removed from V and 5 bases from J, the gap between germline ends came to 13 bases. CDR1 and CDR2 (germline): KGHDR, SFDVKD.

The V call is TRBV5-1, the J call TRBJ1-1; tentative D call: TRBD1 (6 bases). This CDR3 region has 14 residues. Germline assignment: CDR1 SGHRS and CDR2 YFSETQ. Trimming stripped 7 bases from V and 6 bases from J, with 19 bases between. The CDR3 spells CASSSGTKSSEAFF. The CDR3 DNA reads as TGCGCCAGCTCGTCCGGGACAAAATCTTCTGAAGCTTTCTTT.

J is TRBJ2-3 and V is TRBV29-1; D not resolved. Trimming stripped 1 base from V and 2 bases from J, with 7 bases between. Looked up from germline, CDR1 is SQVTM and CDR2 is ANQGSEA. This CDR3 spans 13 amino acids. CDR3 protein: CSVEGGDTDTQYF. CDR3 in DNA: TGCAGCGTTGAAGGCGGTGACACAGATACGCAGTATTTT.

The rearrangement joins TRBV14 to TRBJ1-2; a possible D gene is TRBD1 (6 bases). The CDR3 extends over 15 amino acids. V was shortened by 0 bases and J by 7 bases, with 15 bases between the two germline ends. Germline V gene sequence: CDR1 SGHDN, CDR2 FVKESK. The CDR3 sequence is CASSQDPRDMSGYTF. The CDR3 DNA reads TGTGCCAGCAGCCAAGATCCCCGGGACATGTCTGGCTACACCTTC.

The chain combines TRBV7-9 with TRBJ2-1; the match to TRBD2 covers 8 bases. This CDR3 has 16 amino acids. Germline values: CDR1 SEHNR, CDR2 FQNEAQ (reference sequence). The V and J ends lost 1 base and 4 bases, in that order; junction bases with no gene match: 6. The DNA of the CDR3 is TGTGCCAGCAGCTTAGGACGAGCGGGGGTTTACAATGAGCAGTTCTTC. Protein sequence: CASSLGRAGVYNEQFF.

The chain links TRBV9 to TRBJ2-1, with 8 bases aligning to TRBD1. The ends lost 4 bases at V and 10 bases at J; junction bases unmatched: 10. The germline V gene has CDR1 SGDLS and CDR2 YYNGEE. This CDR3 comprises 14 residues. The CDR3 DNA reads as TGTGCCAGCAGCCCCCAGACAGGGGTCGGGGAGCAGTTCTTC. Its translation: CASSPQTGVGEQFF. Full variable domain (remainder filled in from reference TRBV9 and TRBJ2-1): DSGVTQTPKHLITATGQRVTLRCSPRSGDLSVYWYQQSLDQGLQFLIQYYNGEERAKGNILERFSAQQFPDLHSELNLSSLELGDSALYFCASSPQTGVGEQFFGPGTRLTVL.

V usage is TRBV24-1 and J usage is TRBJ2-5, with D maybe TRBD2 (6 bases). Trimming left V 1 base short and J 0 bases short, with 14 bases between. From germline, CDR1 is KGHDR and CDR2 SFDVKD. The CDR3 is 17 amino acids. DNA of the CDR3: TGTGCCACCAGTGATTTTGGAGGGGCGGGGTACCAAGAGACCCAGTACTTC. Protein sequence: CATSDFGGAGYQETQYF.

The V and J genes are TRBV3-1 (or the pseudogene TRBV3-2) and TRBJ2-5; unclear D gene. Trimming shortened V by 0 bases and J by 2 bases, and 10 bases separated the two germline ends. This CDR3 region has 15 residues. The germline CDR1 and CDR2 sequences are LGHDT and YNNKEL (reference sequence). CDR3 sequence: CASSQDPTLQETQYF. In DNA form, the CDR3 reads TGTGCCAGCAGCCAAGATCCGACATTGCAAGAGACCCAGTACTTC.

V gene TRBV27 combines with J gene TRBJ2-1, with 14 bases matching TRBD2. Looked up from germline, CDR1 is MNHEY and CDR2 is SMNVEV (reference sequence). The CDR3 has 16 amino acids. The trim removed 3 bases at V and 10 bases at J, leaving 8 bases unmatched. CDR3 amino acids: CASSFQTSGGAIEQFF. The CDR3 region has the DNA TGTGCCAGCAGTTTTCAGACTAGCGGGGGGGCTATCGAGCAGTTCTTC.

The chain joins TRBV28 to TRBJ2-3; D gene ambiguous. Between the trimmed V and J ends, which lost 5 bases and 2 bases, there was a span of 8 bases. This CDR3 region has 13 residues. From germline, CDR1 is MDHEN and CDR2 SYDVKM. The CDR3 region is CASSPEITDTQYF. CDR3 coding DNA: TGTGCCAGCAGTCCAGAGATCACAGATACGCAGTATTTT.

This chain joins TRBV7-9 and TRBJ1-4; tentative D call: TRBD1 (6 bases). Trimming removed 3 bases from V and 4 bases from J, with 9 bases in between. Germline CDR1 is SEHNR and CDR2 is FQNEAQ (reference sequence). This CDR3 comprises 14 residues. The CDR3 DNA is TGTGCCAGCAGCTTCGGACAGAGTAATGAAAAACTGTTTTTT. Translated, it gives CASSFGQSNEKLFF.

The genes are TRBV6-4 and TRBJ2-2, with TRBD1 matching over 9 bases. CDR1 is MRHNA and CDR2 is SNTAGT in the germline V gene. Losses at the gene ends were 5 bases for V and 6 bases for J; bases not matched to a gene: 10. The CDR3 extends over 16 amino acids. DNA for the CDR3: TGTGCCAGCAGTCCCAACGACAGGGGGTCCCCCGGGGAGCTGTTTTTT. Its protein is CASSPNDRGSPGELFF.

This clone appeared a single time. The CDR3 reads CASSRTATNEKLFF. For the CDR3, the DNA is TGTGCCAGCAGCCGGACAGCAACTAATGAAAAACTGTTTTTT. The chain couples TRBV6-5 to TRBJ1-4, with a weak D call TRBD1 (6 bases). This CDR3 has 14 residues. Between the trimmed V and J ends, which lost 6 bases and 0 bases, there was a span of 8 bases. The germline V gene has CDR1 MNHEY and CDR2 SVGAGI.

This rearrangement joins TRBV13 to TRBJ1-2; possibly TRBD1 for D (6 bases). Trimming took off 0 bases at V and 8 bases at J, with 10 bases between the two ends. This CDR3 region has 13 residues. The germline V gene has CDR1 PRHDT and CDR2 FYEKMQ (reference sequence). The CDR3 DNA reads TGTGCCAGCAGCTTAGGAGGGACACGGGGCTACACCTTC. Protein sequence: CASSLGGTRGYTF. The full variable domain, completed using reference TRBV13 and TRBJ1-2, is AAGVIQSPRHLIKEKRETATLKCYPIPRHDTVYWYQQGPGQDPQFLISFYEKMQSDKGSIPDRFSAQQFSDYHSELNMSSLELGDSALYFCASSLGGTRGYTFGSGTRLTVV.

This chain uses TRBV25-1 with TRBJ1-5; D remains unclear. The germline V gene has CDR1 MGHDK and CDR2 SYGVNS. The CDR3 loop spans 15 amino acids. Trimming pared 6 bases from V and 1 base from J, leaving 13 bases between. The CDR3 nucleotides are TGTGCCAGCAGCCCCGTCGGCGAAAGCAATCAGCCCCAGCATTTT. This codes for CASSPVGESNQPQHF.

This chain connects TRBV28 to TRBJ2-5, with D perhaps matching TRBD2 (5 bases). Trimming left V 6 bases short and J 4 bases short, with 18 bases between. The CDR3 totals 15 residues. In germline, CDR1 is MDHEN, CDR2 SYDVKM. The CDR3 DNA reads as TGTGCCAGCAGCGCCCGAGGGATATCTGGAGAGACCCAGTACTTC. Residues: CASSARGISGETQYF.

The chain is built from TRBV28 and TRBJ1-6; D remains unclear. This CDR3 spans 14 amino acids. The germline gives CDR1 MDHEN, CDR2 SYDVKM. Trimming left V 7 bases short and J 7 bases short, with 14 bases between. The CDR3: CASTEVRSNSPLHF. CDR3 in DNA: TGTGCCAGCACAGAAGTCCGCTCGAATTCACCCCTCCACTTT.

The chain joins TRBV29-1 to TRBJ1-4; D unresolved. CDR1 and CDR2 from the germline V gene are SQVTM and ANQGSEA. V was trimmed by 4 bases and J by 7 bases, leaving 10 bases between them. There are 12 residues in the CDR3. The CDR3 DNA sequence: TGCAGCGTTGCGGGGTTCGGTGAAAAACTGTTTTTT. Its translation: CSVAGFGEKLFF.

The V gene is TRBV4-1, the J gene TRBJ2-7, with TRBD2 identical over 7 bases. The V gene end was trimmed by 0 bases and the J gene end by 7 bases; junction bases not matched to a gene: 6. This CDR3 region has 14 residues. CDR1 MGHRA and CDR2 YSYEKL come from the germline V gene. The CDR3 loop is CASSQDRGEREQYF. The CDR3, as DNA: TGCGCCAGCAGCCAAGATCGGGGGGAAAGGGAGCAGTACTTC.

This rearrangement joins TRBV9 to TRBJ1-2; D call uncertain. Trimming shortened V by 0 bases and J by 0 bases, and 9 bases separated the two germline ends. The length of the CDR3 is 15 residues. Per germline, CDR1 SGDLS and CDR2 YYNGEE. The CDR3 DNA is TGTGCCAGCAGCGTAGACCCTTTAGCTAACTATGGCTACACCTTC. Residues: CASSVDPLANYGYTF. Supplemented by reference TRBV9 and TRBJ1-2, the full variable domain reads DSGVTQTPKHLITATGQRVTLRCSPRSGDLSVYWYQQSLDQGLQFLIQYYNGEERAKGNILERFSAQQFPDLHSELNLSSLELGDSALYFCASSVDPLANYGYTFGSGTRLTVV.

The J gene is TRBJ2-5, the V gene TRBV2, with 13 bases identical to TRBD2. This CDR3 contains 16 residues. The V gene's germline CDR1 is SNHLY and CDR2 FYNNEI. Trimming removed 7 bases from V and 4 bases from J; junction bases left unmatched: 9. The CDR3 sequence: CASKPRTSGRLETQYF. CDR3 nucleotides: TGTGCCAGCAAGCCTCGGACTAGCGGGAGACTAGAGACCCAGTACTTC.

This rearrangement joins TRBV29-1 to TRBJ2-1; 9 bases are shared with TRBD1. The V and J ends lost 7 bases and 4 bases, in that order; junction bases with no gene match: 2. The length of the CDR3 is 12 residues. Germline V gives CDR1 SQVTM, CDR2 ANQGSEA. CDR3 sequence: CSGGTGYNEQFF. In DNA, the CDR3 is TGCAGCGGAGGGACAGGGTACAATGAGCAGTTCTTC.

The chain couples TRBV28 to TRBJ1-1; no clear D. V was trimmed by 3 bases and J by 1 base, leaving 12 bases between them. Looked up from germline, CDR1 is MDHEN and CDR2 is SYDVKM. The CDR3 loop spans 15 amino acids. DNA of the CDR3: TGTGCCAGCAGTTTCCTCGGAAGGCCGAACACTGAAGCTTTCTTT. It translates to CASSFLGRPNTEAFF.

J is TRBJ1-2 and V is TRBV5-1, with D perhaps TRBD1 (6 bases). Trimming removed 1 base at V and 7 bases at J, with 14 bases between. The germline V gene encodes CDR1 SGHRS and CDR2 YFSETQ. There are 14 residues in the CDR3. CDR3 in amino acids: CASSLNPGEGGYTF. Written as DNA, the CDR3 is TGCGCCAGCAGCTTGAACCCAGGGGAGGGTGGCTACACCTTC.

A single count supports this clone. The genes are TRBV28 and TRBJ1-5, with a tentative D call TRBD1 (5 bases). The CDR3 spans 14 residues. Per germline, CDR1 MDHEN and CDR2 SYDVKM. With 5 bases removed from V and 4 bases from J, the gap between germline ends came to 12 bases. The CDR3 coding sequence is TGTGCCAGCAGTAACCGGGACCGAAATCAGCCCCAGCATTTT. This sequence encodes CASSNRDRNQPQHF.

This clone came up once. The chain uses TRBV15 and TRBJ2-2; 7 bases align to TRBD1. Trimming took 1 base from V and 7 from J; bases not matched to a gene: 6. The CDR3 covers 15 residues. In germline, CDR1 is LNHNV, CDR2 YYDKDF (reference sequence). The CDR3 is CATSRVDRDNGELFF. The CDR3 DNA reads TGTGCCACCAGCAGAGTCGACAGGGACAACGGGGAGCTGTTTTTT. Using reference TRBV15 and TRBJ2-2 for the parts outside the CDR3, the full variable domain is DAMVIQNPRYQVTQFGKPVTLSCSQTLNHNVMYWYQQKSSQAPKLLFHYYDKDFNNEADTPDNFQSRRPNTSFCFLDIRSPGLGDTAMYLCATSRVDRDNGELFFGEGSRLTVL.

The rearrangement links TRBV6-7 to TRBJ2-7; D is uncertain. TRBV6-7 is filed as an ORF, its function uncertain. The CDR3 sequence is 12 residues long. Trimming shortened V by 11 bases and J by 2 bases, and 13 bases separated the two germline ends. The CDR3 coding sequence is TGTGCCGCGTACCTCCTTGCCTACGAGCAGTACGTC. It translates to CAAYLLAYEQYV.

The V and J genes are TRBV6-5 and TRBJ2-2; 7 bases agree with TRBD2. Germline CDR1 is MNHEY and CDR2 is SVGAGI. The CDR3 runs 15 residues. V lost 6 bases and J lost 4; bases outside the gene matches: 8. CDR3 residues: CASSRATSVTGELFF. As DNA, the CDR3 is TGTGCCAGCAGCAGAGCTACTAGCGTCACCGGGGAGCTGTTTTTT.